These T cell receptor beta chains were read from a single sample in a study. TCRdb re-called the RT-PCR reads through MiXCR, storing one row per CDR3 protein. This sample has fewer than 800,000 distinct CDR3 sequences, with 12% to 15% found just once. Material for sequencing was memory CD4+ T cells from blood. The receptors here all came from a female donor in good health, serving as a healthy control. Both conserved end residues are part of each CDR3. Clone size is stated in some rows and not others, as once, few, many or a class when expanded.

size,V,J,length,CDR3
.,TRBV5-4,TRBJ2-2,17,CASSSIQRSVGTGELFF
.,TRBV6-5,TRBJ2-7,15,CASSYQTGPSYEQYF
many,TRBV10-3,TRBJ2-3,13,CAINSAGTDTQYF
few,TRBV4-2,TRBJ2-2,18,CASSQDYRTGGNTGELFF
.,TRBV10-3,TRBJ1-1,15,CAISDPNRPKSEAFF
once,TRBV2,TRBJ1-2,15,CASSESTALNYGYTF
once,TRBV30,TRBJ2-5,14,CAWSPSVRTETQYF
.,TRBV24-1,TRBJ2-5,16,CATSDFQTGTVETQYF
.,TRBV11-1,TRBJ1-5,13,CASSKGQDQPQHF
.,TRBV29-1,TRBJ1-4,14,CSVWTGGRVEKLFF
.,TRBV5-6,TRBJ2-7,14,CASSLALYKYEQYF
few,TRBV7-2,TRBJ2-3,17,CASSVKGVLAGLDTQYF
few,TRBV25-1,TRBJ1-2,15,CASSESAGLSYGYTF
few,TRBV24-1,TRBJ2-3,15,CATSPSGQQANTQYF
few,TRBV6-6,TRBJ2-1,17,CASSYRRDRLTYNEQFF
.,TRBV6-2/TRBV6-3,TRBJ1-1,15,CASVLFGSPNTEAFF
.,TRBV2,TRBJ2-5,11,CASRVTIPQYF